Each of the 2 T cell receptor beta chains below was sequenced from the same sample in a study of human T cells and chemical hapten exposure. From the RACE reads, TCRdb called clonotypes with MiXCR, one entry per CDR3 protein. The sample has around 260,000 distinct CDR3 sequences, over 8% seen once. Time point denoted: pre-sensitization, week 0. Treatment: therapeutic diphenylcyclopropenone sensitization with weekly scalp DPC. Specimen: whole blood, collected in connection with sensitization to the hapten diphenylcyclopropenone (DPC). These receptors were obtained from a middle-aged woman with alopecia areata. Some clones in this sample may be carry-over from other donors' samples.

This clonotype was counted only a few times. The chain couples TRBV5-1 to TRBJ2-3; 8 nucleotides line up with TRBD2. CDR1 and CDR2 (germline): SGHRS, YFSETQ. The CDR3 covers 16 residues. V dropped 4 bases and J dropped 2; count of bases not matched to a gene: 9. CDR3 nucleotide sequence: TGCGCCAGCAGCCCCGGGACTAGTCTTTCCACAGATACGCAGTATTTT. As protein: CASSPGTSLSTDTQYF.

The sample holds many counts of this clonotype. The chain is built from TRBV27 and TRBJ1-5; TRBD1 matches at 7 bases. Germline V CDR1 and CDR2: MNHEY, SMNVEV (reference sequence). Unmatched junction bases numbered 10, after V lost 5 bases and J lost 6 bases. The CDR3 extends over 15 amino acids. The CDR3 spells CASSPLDRVRQPQHF. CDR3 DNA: TGTGCCAGCAGTCCCCTAGACAGGGTCCGTCAGCCCCAGCATTTT.